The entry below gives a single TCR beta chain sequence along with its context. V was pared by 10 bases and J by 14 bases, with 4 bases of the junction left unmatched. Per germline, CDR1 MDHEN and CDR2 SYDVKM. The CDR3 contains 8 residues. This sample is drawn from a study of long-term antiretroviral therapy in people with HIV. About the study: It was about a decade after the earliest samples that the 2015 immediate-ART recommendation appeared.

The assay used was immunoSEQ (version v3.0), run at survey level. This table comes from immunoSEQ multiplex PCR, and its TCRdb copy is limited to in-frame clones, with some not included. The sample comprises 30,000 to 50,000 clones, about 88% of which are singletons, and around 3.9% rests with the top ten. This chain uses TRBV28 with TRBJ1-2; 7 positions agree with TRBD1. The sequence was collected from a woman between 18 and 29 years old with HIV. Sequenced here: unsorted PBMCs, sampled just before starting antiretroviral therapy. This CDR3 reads CAISGGTF. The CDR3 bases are TGTGCCATTTCAGGGGGGACCTTC.